The rows below give T cell receptor beta chains drawn from one sample of a study of tumor and adjacent non-tumor tissue in lung cancer. Each CDR3 protein is one row after TCRdb ran MiXCR on the multiplex PCR reads. The top ten hold under 20% of the sample, which has 45,000 or so distinct CDR3 sequences, around 62% seen once. The specimen was distant non-tumor lung tissue. The source is a middle-aged woman with non-small cell lung cancer. Both conserved end residues are trimmed from each CDR3. A D gene is named only where the DNA matches it firmly. For some rows the clone size is stated as once, few or many, or as a class when expanded; others skip it.

abundance	v_gene	d_gene	j_gene	CDR3aa
few	TRBV20-1	TRBD1	TRBJ1-1	SAPDRGTEAF
few	TRBV11-1	-	TRBJ2-5	ASGFGARETQY
-	TRBV7-9	-	TRBJ2-3	ASSLALRVGIDTQY
once	TRBV11-2	-	TRBJ1-3	VSSWGSGNTIY
-	TRBV4-1	-	TRBJ2-1	ASSQDQGLRVNEQF
many	TRBV6-2/TRBV6-3	TRBD2	TRBJ2-5	ASDWGGQETQY
many	TRBV12-3/TRBV12-4	TRBD1	TRBJ1-1	ASSRDRGGGTEAF
-	TRBV29-1	TRBD1	TRBJ2-3	SVVGTGDTDTRY
few	TRBV28	-	TRBJ2-3	ASKTSTDTQY
many	TRBV20-1	TRBD2	TRBJ2-5	SAVPHSSGQETQY
once	TRBV7-8	TRBD2	TRBJ2-3	ACSLKSGRPSTDTQY
-	TRBV6-6	-	TRBJ2-1	ASSATCGTSSYNEQF
many	TRBV6-6	-	TRBJ2-4	ASSTREGRKGIQY
-	TRBV11-1	-	TRBJ2-3	ASSLAVTDTQY
-	TRBV6-6	-	TRBJ1-4	ASRRDCHHEKLF
few	TRBV4-1	-	TRBJ2-1	ANSQGNRSDEQF
-	TRBV6-1	-	TRBJ1-2	VSTSLGGPYGYT
-	TRBV6-6	-	TRBJ1-5	TSSYEGVVRPHH
many	TRBV14	TRBD2	TRBJ2-1	ASSHGTSGRNEQF
many	TRBV25-1	-	TRBJ1-2	ASSEAGRVAGYT
many	TRBV20-1	-	TRBJ2-7	SVKRSYEQY
-	TRBV11-2	-	TRBJ1-1	ASSLEGGGGEAF
-	TRBV29-1	TRBD1	TRBJ1-2	RVGQGNYGYT
-	TRBV6-1	-	TRBJ1-1	ASSVGENTEAF
once	TRBV11-1	-	TRBJ2-2	AGSSRAIGTGELL
once	TRBV12-3/TRBV12-4	-	TRBJ2-2	TSSRQNIGELF
-	TRBV29-1	-	TRBJ2-2	SVEGSGRMSGELF
few	TRBV5-4	-	TRBJ2-3	ASSPWLSTDMQY
-	TRBV25-1	-	TRBJ2-3	SSSPGTTTDTQY
-	TRBV28	TRBD1	TRBJ1-1	ASRSSHRGQPEAF
-	TRBV12-3/TRBV12-4	-	TRBJ2-1	ASSLVTPRGDGQF
few	TRBV2	-	TRBJ1-1	ASSVGQNTEAF
-	TRBV29-1	-	TRBJ2-3	SVSMVARSSTNTQY
-	TRBV5-4	-	TRBJ1-2	ASSLADTGGYT
-	TRBV11-2	-	TRBJ2-1	ASSLSDLEPEF
-	TRBV29-1	-	TRBJ2-4	SVEEAPRGIQY
-	TRBV14	-	TRBJ1-1	AGSLSLNTEAF
few	TRBV24-1	-	TRBJ2-3	ATSDSTADTQY
once	TRBV11-2	-	TRBJ2-6	GSSWSDLSGANVLT
-	TRBV10-3	TRBD2	TRBJ2-1	AISESMAGAYNEQF
-	TRBV20-1	-	TRBJ2-1	SAYSSAYNEQF
-	TRBV12-3/TRBV12-4	TRBD1	TRBJ2-7	ASSSGQGWNIPEKSNDRYEQY
-	TRBV11-2	TRBD2	TRBJ2-5	ASSLTSASGGQETQY
many	TRBV29-1	-	TRBJ1-1	SVDRGSREAF
-	TRBV11-2	-	TRBJ2-5	ASSLGVGSGIRETQY
-	TRBV11-2	-	TRBJ2-6	ASSFPGFGANVLA
-	TRBV6-1	TRBD1	TRBJ1-5	AITFGQGNQRQH
-	TRBV30	-	TRBJ2-3	AWARVADTQY
once	TRBV6-5	-	TRBJ1-2	ASIIRAGEYGYT
-	TRBV20-1	TRBD2	TRBJ2-1	SAPNPLAEGLLGGNEQF
-	TRBV11-2	TRBD1	TRBJ1-2	ASSLPQGAYGHA
few	TRBV5-6	-	TRBJ2-7	ASSLRHSPRY
-	TRBV20-1	-	TRBJ2-2	SASPLANTGELF
-	TRBV11-1	TRBD1	TRBJ1-6	ASSFQTGMGSPLH
-	TRBV11-2	-	TRBJ2-6	ASSWSNLSGANVLT
-	TRBV7-2	-	TRBJ2-6	ASSLFTGANVLT
-	TRBV11-2	-	TRBJ2-1	ASSSDRLALGSEQF